This T cell receptor (beta chain) was observed in a study of blood T cell repertoires in COVID-19. There are 13 residues in the CDR3. Deletions cut 6 bases from V and 5 bases from J, with 13 bases between. Germline V gene lookup returns CDR1 MGHDK and CDR2 SYGVNS. The table came from immunoSEQ multiplex PCR; TCRdb's copy has only in-frame clones and leaves some out. The sample contains 100,000 to 120,000 clones, 80% to 90% of which appear only once. The sequence was collected from a man in his forties or fifties with acute or convalescent COVID-19. V is TRBV25-1 and J is TRBJ1-1; D gene uncertain. Sequencing used peripheral blood. Written as DNA, the CDR3 is TGTGCCAGCAGCCCCCTAGGAGGGACTGAAGCTTTCTTT. Protein product: CASSPLGGTEAFF.